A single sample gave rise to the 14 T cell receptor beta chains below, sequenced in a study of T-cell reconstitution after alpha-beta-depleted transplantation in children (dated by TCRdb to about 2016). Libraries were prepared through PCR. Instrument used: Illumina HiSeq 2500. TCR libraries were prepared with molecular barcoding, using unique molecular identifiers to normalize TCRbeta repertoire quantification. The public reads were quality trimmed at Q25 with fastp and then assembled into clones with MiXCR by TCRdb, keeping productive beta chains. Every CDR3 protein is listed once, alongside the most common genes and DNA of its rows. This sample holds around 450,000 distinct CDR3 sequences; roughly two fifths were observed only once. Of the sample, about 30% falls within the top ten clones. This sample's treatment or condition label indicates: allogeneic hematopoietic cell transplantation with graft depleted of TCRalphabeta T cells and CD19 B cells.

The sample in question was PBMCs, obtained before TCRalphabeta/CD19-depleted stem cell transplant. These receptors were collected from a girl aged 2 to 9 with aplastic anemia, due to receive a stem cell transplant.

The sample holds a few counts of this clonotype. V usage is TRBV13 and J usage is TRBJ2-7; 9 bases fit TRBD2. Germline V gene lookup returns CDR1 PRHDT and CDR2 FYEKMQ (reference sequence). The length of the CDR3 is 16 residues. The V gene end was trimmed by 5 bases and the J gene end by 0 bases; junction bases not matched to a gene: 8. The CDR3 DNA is TGTGCCAGCAGCCCCCAGGAGCGGGGGGTCTCCTACGAGCAGTACTTC. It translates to CASSPQERGVSYEQYF.

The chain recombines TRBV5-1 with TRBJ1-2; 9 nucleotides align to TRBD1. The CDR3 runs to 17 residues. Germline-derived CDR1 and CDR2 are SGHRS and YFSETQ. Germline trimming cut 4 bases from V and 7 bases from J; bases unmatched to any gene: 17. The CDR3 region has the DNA TGCGCCAGCAGCCAGGATCCGGGGACAGGGCTTTCGGTTGGCTACACCTTC. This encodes CASSQDPGTGLSVGYTF.

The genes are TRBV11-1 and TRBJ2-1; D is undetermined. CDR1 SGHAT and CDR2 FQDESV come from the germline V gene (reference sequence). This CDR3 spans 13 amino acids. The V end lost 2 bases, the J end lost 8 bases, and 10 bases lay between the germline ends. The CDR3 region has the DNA TGTGCCAGCAGCTTACGAATGGACGATGAGCAGTTCTTC. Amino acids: CASSLRMDDEQFF.

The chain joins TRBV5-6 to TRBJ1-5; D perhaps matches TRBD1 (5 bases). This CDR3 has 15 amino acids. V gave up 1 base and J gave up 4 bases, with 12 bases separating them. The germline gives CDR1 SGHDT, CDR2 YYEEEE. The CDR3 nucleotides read TGTGCCAGCAGCTTGCAGGGCAAGGGTAATCAGCCCCAGCATTTT. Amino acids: CASSLQGKGNQPQHF.

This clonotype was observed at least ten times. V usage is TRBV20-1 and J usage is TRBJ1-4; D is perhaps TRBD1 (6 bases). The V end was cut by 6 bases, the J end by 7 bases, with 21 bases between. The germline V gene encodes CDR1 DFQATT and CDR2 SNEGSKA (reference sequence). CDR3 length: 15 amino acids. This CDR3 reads CSAPETGKWGEKLFF. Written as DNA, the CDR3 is TGCAGTGCCCCAGAAACAGGGAAATGGGGTGAAAAACTGTTTTTT.

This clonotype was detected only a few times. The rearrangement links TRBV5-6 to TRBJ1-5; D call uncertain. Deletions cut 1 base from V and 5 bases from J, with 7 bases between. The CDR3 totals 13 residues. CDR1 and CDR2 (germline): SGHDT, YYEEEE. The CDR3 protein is CASSLMRDQPQHF. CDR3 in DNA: TGTGCCAGCAGCTTGATGAGGGATCAGCCCCAGCATTTT.

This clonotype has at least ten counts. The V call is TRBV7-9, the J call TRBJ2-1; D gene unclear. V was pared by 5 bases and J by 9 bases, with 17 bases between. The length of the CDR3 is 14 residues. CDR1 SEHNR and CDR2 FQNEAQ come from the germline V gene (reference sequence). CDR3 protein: CASSPTVAPGEQFF. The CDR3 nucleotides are TGTGCCAGCAGCCCGACCGTGGCCCCCGGTGAGCAGTTCTTC.

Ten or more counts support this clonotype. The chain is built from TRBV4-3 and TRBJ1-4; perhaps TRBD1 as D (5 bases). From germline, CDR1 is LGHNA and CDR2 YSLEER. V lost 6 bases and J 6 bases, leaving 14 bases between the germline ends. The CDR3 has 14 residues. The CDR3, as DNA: TGCGCCAGCAGTTTGACAGCGTGGTATGAAAAACTGTTTTTT. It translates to CASSLTAWYEKLFF.

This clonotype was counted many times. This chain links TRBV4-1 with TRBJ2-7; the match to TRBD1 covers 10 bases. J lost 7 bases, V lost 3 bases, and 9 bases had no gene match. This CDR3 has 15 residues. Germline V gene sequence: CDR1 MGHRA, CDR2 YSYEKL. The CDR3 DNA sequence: TGCGCCAGCAGCCAGTCCGGGACAGGGGTTTCAGAGCAGTACTTC. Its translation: CASSQSGTGVSEQYF.

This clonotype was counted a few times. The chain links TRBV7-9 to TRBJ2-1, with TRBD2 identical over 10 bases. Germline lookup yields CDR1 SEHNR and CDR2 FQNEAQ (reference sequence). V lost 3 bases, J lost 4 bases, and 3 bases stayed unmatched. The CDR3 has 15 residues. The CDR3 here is CASSFTSGTYNEQFF. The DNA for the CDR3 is TGTGCCAGCAGCTTTACTAGCGGGACTTACAATGAGCAGTTCTTC.

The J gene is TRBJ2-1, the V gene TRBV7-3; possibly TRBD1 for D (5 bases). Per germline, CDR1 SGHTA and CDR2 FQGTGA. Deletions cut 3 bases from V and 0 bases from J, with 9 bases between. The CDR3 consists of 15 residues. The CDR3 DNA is TGTGCCAGCAGCTTGGACATTAGCTCCTACAATGAGCAGTTCTTC. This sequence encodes CASSLDISSYNEQFF.

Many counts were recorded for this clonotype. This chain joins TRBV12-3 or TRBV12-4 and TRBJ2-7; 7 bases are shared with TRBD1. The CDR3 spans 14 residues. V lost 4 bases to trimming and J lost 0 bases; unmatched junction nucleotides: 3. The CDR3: CASSSRQGSYEQYF. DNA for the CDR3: TGTGCCAGCAGTTCCCGACAGGGCTCCTACGAGCAGTACTTC.

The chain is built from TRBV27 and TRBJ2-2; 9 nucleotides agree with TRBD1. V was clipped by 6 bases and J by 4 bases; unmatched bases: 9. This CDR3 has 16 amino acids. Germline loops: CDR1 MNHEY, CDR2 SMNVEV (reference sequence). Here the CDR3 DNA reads TGTGCCAGCAGCCCCGAGGGACAGGGTCGCACCGGGGAGCTGTTTTTT. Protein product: CASSPEGQGRTGELFF.

CDR3 sequence: CSVVSRGKARNEQFF. The CDR3 DNA is TGCAGCGTTGTGTCTCGGGGTAAGGCCCGCAATGAGCAGTTCTTC. V gene TRBV29-1 combines with J gene TRBJ2-1, with D tentatively TRBD2 (5 bases). The germline V gene encodes CDR1 SQVTM and CDR2 ANQGSEA. V was clipped by 4 bases and J by 6 bases, with 19 bases between them. The CDR3 is 15 amino acids.